The 4 T cell receptor beta chains below come from one sample, sequenced in a study of CD8 T cells in ankylosing spondylitis. Whole-study findings and limits: A motif in TCR beta, a set of roughly eight highly homologous variants, appeared characteristic of ankylosing spondylitis blood.

No antigen has been identified for these receptors. A single record per CDR3 protein comes from TCRdb applying MiXCR to the 5' RACE reads. The sample records 200,000 to 250,000 distinct CDR3 sequences, 15% to 20% being singletons. Specimen: blood, either unsorted or a sorted T cell fraction (not recorded which). The receptor set was obtained from a male donor with ankylosing spondylitis.

In the case of this clonotype: Germline and junction disagree at one end, which may indicate a read error. In DNA, the CDR3 is TGCGCCAGCAGTGCAGGGCAAAGTACCACTGAAGTTTTCTTT. It translates to CASSAGQSTTEVFF. The V and J genes are TRBV10-2 and TRBJ1-1, with D possibly being TRBD1 (5 bases). This CDR3 contains 14 residues. From germline, CDR1 is WSHSY and CDR2 SAAADI.

The rearrangement joins TRBV27 to TRBJ2-3; a weak D match, TRBD2 (5 bases). The CDR3 runs to 13 residues. Looked up from germline, CDR1 is MNHEY and CDR2 is SMNVEV (reference sequence). Deletions cut 8 bases from V and 0 bases from J, with 9 bases between. CDR3 in amino acids: CASGGWSTDTQYF. The CDR3 coding sequence is TGTGCCAGCGGCGGGTGGAGCACAGATACGCAGTATTTT.

This clonotype was observed a few times. This sequence joins TRBV20-1 and TRBJ1-6; tentatively, D is TRBD1 (5 bases). V was pared by 2 bases and J by 7 bases, with 6 bases between. Germline assignment: CDR1 DFQATT and CDR2 SNEGSKA (reference sequence). The CDR3 sequence is 12 residues long. CDR3 coding DNA: TGCAGTGCTAGACAGGGAAATTCACCCCTCCACTTT. This sequence encodes CSARQGNSPLHF.

This clonotype was detected many times. The chain couples TRBV12-3 or TRBV12-4 to TRBJ2-2, with TRBD2 identical over 14 bases. The J segment lost 6 bases and the V segment lost 8 bases, leaving 8 bases of the junction unmatched. This CDR3 contains 16 residues. CDR3 DNA: TGTGCCAGCGGAGGGACTAGCGGGAGAGGGGCCGGGGAGCTGTTTTTT. The encoded protein is CASGGTSGRGAGELFF.